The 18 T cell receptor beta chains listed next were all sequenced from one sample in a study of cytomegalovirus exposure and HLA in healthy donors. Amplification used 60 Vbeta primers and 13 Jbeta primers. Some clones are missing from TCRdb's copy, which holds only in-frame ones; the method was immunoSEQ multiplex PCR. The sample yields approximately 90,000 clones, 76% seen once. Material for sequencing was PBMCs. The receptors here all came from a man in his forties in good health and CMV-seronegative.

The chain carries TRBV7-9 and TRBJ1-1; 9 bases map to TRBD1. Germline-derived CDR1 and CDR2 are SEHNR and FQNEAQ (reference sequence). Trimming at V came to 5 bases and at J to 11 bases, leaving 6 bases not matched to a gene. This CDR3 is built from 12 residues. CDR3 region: CASSAYDRGAFF. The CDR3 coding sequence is TGTGCCAGCAGCGCATATGACAGGGGGGCTTTCTTT.

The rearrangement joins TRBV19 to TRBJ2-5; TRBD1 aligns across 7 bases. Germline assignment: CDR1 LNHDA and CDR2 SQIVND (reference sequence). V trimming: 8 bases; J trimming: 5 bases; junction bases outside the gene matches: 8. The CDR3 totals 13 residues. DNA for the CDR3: TGTGCCAGTGGGTTCAGGGGGAAGGAGACCCAGTACTTC. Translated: CASGFRGKETQYF.

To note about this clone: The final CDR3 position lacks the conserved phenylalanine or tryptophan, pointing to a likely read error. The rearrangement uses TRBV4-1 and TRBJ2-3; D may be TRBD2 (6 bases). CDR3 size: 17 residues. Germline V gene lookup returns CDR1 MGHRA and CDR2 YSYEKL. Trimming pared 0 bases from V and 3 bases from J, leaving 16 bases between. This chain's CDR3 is CASSQDYYQRVTDTQYL. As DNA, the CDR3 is TGCGCCAGCAGCCAAGATTACTACCAGCGGGTAACAGATACGCAGTATCTT.

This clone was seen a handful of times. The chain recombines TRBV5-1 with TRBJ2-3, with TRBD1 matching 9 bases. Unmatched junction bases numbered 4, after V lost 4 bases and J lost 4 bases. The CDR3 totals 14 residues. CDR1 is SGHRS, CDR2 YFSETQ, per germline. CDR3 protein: CASSAGQGADTQYF. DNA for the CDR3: TGCGCCAGCAGCGCGGGACAGGGCGCAGATACGCAGTATTTT.

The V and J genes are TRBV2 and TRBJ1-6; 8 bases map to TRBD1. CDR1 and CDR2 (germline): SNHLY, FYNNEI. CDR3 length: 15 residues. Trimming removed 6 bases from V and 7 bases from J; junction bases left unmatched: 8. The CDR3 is CASSALGQGNSPLHF. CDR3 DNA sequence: TGTGCCAGCAGCGCCCTTGGACAGGGCAATTCACCCCTCCACTTT.

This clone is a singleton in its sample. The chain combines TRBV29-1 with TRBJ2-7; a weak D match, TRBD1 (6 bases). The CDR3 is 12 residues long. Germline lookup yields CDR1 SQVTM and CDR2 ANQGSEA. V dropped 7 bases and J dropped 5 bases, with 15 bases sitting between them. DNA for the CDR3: TGCAGCGCCCGACAGGAGGTCGACGAGCAGTACTTC. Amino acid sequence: CSARQEVDEQYF.

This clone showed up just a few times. CDR3: CASQRQVTYEQYF. Written as DNA, the CDR3 is TGTGCCAGCCAGAGACAGGTAACCTACGAGCAGTACTTC. The gene calls are TRBV7-2 and TRBJ2-7; D is possibly TRBD1 (6 bases). The CDR3 totals 13 residues. Looked up from germline, CDR1 is SGHTA and CDR2 is FQGNSA. V was pared by 8 bases and J by 2 bases, with 13 bases between.

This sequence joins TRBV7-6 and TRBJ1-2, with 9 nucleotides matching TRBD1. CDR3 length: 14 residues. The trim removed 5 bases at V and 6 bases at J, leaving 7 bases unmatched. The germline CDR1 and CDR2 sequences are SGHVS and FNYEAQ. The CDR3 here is CASSPMGTGNGYTF. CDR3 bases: TGTGCCAGCAGCCCCATGGGGACAGGGAATGGCTACACCTTC.

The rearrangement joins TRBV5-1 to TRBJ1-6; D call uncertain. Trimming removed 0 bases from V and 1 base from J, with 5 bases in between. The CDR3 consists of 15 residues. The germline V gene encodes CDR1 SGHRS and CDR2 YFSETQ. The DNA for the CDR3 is TGCGCCAGCAGCTTGGCTTTATCCTATAATTCACCCCTCCACTTT. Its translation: CASSLALSYNSPLHF.

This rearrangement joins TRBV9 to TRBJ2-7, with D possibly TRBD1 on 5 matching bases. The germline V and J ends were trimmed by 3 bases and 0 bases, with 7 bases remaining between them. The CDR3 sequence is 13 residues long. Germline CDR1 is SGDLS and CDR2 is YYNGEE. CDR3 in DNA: TGTGCCAGCAGCGAGACAGACTCCTACGAGCAGTACTTC. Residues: CASSETDSYEQYF.

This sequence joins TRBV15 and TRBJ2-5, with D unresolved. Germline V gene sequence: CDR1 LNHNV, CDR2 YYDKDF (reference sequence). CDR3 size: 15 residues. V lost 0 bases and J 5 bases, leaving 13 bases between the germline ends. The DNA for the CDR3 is TGTGCCACCAGCAGAGATGCTACCCTCGGGGAGACCCAGTACTTC. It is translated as CATSRDATLGETQYF.

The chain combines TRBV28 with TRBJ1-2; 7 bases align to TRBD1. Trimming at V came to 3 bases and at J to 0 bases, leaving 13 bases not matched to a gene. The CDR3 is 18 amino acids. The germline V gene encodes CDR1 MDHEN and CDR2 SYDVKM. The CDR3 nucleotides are TGTGCCAGCAGTTTCCACCTCGCCGGGACAGATCCTAACTATGGCTACACCTTC. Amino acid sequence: CASSFHLAGTDPNYGYTF.

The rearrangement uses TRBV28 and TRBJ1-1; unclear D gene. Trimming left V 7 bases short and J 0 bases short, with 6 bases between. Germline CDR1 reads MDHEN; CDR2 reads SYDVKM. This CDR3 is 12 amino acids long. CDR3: CASTELNTEAFF. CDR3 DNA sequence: TGTGCCAGCACCGAGCTGAACACTGAAGCTTTCTTT.

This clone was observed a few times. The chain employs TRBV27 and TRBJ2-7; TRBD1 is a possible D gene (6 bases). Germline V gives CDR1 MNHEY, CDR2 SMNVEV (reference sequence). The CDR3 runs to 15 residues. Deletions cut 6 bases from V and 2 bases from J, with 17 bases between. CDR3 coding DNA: TGTGCCAGCAGCACGACGACAGGTTTCCCCTACGAGCAGTACTTC. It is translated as CASSTTTGFPYEQYF.

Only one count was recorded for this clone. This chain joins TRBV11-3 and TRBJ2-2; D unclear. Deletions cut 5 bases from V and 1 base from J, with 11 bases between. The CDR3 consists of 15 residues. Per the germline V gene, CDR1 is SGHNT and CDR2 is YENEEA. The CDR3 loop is CASSQTNKNTGELFF. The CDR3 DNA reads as TGTGCCAGCAGCCAAACGAACAAGAACACCGGGGAGCTGTTTTTT.

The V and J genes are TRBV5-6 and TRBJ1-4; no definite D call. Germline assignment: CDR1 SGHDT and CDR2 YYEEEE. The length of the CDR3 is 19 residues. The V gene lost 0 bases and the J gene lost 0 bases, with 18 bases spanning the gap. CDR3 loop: CASSLAYGFAGATNEKLFF. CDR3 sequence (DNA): TGTGCCAGCAGCTTGGCTTACGGGTTTGCCGGAGCAACTAATGAAAAACTGTTTTTT. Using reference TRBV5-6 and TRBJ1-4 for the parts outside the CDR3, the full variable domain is DAGVTQSPTHLIKTRGQQVTLRCSPKSGHDTVSWYQQALGQGPQFIFQYYEEEERQRGNFPDRFSGHQFPNYSSELNVNALLLGDSALYLCASSLAYGFAGATNEKLFFGSGTQLSVL.

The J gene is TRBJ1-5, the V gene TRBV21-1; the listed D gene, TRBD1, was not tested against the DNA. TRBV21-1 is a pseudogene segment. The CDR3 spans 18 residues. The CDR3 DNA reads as TGTGCCAGCAGTGTTCACCCGGGACAGGGAAGGTCTAATCAGTCCCAGCATTTT. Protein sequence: CASSVHPGQGRSNQSQHF.

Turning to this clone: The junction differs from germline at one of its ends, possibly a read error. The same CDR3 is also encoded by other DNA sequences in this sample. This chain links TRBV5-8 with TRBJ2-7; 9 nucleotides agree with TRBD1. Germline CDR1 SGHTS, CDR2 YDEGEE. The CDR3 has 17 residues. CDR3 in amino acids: CASSLVRMGQGSYEQYF. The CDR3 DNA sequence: TGTGCTAGCAGCCTGGTTAGGATGGGACAGGGCTCCTACGAGCAGTACTTC.